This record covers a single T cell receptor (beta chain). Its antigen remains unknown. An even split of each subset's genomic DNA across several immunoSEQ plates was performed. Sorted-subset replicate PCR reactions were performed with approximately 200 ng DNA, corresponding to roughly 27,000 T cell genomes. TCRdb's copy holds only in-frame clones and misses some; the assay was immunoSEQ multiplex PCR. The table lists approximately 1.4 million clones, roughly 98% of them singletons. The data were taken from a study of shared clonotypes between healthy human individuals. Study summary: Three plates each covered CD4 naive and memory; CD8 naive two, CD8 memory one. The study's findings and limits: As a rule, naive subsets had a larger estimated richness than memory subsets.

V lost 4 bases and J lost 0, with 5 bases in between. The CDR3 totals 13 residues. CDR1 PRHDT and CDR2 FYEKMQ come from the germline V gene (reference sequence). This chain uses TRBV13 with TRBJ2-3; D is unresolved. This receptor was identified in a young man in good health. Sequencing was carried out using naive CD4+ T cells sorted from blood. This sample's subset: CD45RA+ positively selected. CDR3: CASSSHSTDTQYF. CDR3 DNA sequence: TGTGCCAGCAGCTCGCATAGCACAGATACGCAGTATTTT.